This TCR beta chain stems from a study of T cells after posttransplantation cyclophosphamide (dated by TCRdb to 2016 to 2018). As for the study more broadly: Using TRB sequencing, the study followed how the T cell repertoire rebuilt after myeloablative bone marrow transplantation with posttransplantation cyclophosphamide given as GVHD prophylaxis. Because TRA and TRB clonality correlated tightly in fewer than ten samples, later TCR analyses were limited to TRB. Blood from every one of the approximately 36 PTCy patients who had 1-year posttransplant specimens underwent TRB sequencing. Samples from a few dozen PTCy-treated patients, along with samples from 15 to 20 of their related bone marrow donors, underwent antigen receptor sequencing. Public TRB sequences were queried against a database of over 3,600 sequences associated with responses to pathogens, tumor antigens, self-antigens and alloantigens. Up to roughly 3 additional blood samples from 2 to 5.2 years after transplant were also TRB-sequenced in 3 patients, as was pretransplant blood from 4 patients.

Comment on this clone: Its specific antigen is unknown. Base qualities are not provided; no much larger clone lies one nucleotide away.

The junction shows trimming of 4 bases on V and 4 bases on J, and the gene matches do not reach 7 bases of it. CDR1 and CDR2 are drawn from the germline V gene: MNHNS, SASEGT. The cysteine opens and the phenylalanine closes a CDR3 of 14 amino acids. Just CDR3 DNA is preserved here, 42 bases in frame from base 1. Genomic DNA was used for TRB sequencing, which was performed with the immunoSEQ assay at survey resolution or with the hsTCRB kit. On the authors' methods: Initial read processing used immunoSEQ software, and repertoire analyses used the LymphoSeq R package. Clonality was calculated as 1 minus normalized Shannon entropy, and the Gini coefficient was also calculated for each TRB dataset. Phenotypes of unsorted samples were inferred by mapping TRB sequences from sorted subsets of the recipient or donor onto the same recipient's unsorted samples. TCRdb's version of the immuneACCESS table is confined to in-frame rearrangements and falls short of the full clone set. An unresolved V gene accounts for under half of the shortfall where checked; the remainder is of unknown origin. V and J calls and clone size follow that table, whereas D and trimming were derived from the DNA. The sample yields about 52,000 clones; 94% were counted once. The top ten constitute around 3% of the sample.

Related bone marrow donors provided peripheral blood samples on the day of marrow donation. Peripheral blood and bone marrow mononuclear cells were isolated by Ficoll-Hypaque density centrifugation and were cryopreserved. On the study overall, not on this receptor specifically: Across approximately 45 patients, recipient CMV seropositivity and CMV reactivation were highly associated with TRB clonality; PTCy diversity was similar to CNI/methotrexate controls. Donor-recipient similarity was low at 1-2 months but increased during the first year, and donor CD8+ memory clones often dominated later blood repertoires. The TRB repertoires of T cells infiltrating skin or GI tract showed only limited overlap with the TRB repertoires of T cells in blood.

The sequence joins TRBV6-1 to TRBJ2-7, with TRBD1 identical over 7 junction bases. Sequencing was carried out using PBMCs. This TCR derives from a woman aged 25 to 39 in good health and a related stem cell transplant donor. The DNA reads TGTGCCAGCAGTGGCTGGACAGGTGGGTACGAGCAGTACTTC. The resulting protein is CASSGWTGGYEQYF.